This entry features one T cell receptor (beta chain) sequence. In this sample, this clone turned up a few times. Its antigen has not been determined. Base qualities are not provided; no much larger clone lies one nucleotide away. The method behind the library was the immunoSEQ multiplex PCR assay. The paper's data handling went like this. A statistical classification framework was built to diagnose cytomegalovirus status from the catalog of TCR beta chain sequences. Here the immuneACCESS table is served through TCRdb, limited to in-frame sequences with V and J called. Missing clones are a known gap in these copies; in checked studies unresolved V genes cover under half, and the rest lacks a known reason. The DNA gave D and trimming, while V, J and clone size come from that table. The sample table lists about 330,000 clones, 86% of them with a count of one. 0.75% to 0.85% of the sample goes to the ten largest clones.

These data come from a study of cytomegalovirus exposure and HLA in healthy donors (dated by TCRdb to about 2017). Study-wide context: A later analysis indicated that the roughly 130 validation repertoires were generated on the platform also employed for the roughly 720 repertoires of the first cohort. The study was designed to test whether signatures of past pathogen exposure could be identified by cataloging public T cell receptors. A separate validation cohort of 100 to 150 different subjects was used in addition to the approximately 700-subject first cohort. To predict cytomegalovirus infection status, the study combined high-throughput TCR immunosequencing, statistical association of individual TCRs with disease status, and machine learning. Results and caveats for the whole study, not just this receptor: The study gave a list of about 160 TCR beta chains associated with cytomegalovirus. In a later analysis, TCRs clustered in the first cohort were found to also tend to co-occur in the 100 to 150 validation repertoires, with 94% of cluster scores above 0. A later analysis lacked HLA typing for the validation cohort, so it scored co-occurrence in that cohort across all 120 or so repertoires. A few of the identified cytomegalovirus-associated TCR beta chains were confirmed in vitro to be specific for cytomegalovirus antigens. Most TCR sequences were seen in very few donors, while some public TCRs were found in many individuals. The classifier was reported to diagnose cytomegalovirus status with high specificity and sensitivity in both the original cohort and the validation cohort. The authors suggested that the approach could potentially be extended to other disease states and immunological phenotypes.

Its CDR3 holds 15 amino acids, cysteine through phenylalanine. Just CDR3 DNA is preserved here, 45 bases in frame from base 1. CDR1 and CDR2 (MDHEN, SYDVKM) derive from the germline V gene. V and J lose 6 bases and 2 bases, and a span of 14 bases separates them. Donors formed part of the validation cohort, which comprised over a hundred subjects and was distinct from the first cohort of roughly 600 subjects. The sequence derives from a woman aged 18-29 years in good health and CMV-seronegative. The sequence links TRBV28 to TRBJ2-1; perhaps TRBD2 is the D gene, with 5 bases matching. The sequenced material came from PBMCs. The CDR3 region: CASSVTAAPYNEQFF. The nucleotide sequence reads as follows: TGTGCCAGCAGCGTCACAGCGGCCCCCTACAATGAGCAGTTCTTC. Here the CDR3 is joined to the reference TRBV28 and TRBJ2-1 genes, and the full variable domain is: DVKVTQSSRYLVKRTGEKVFLECVQDMDHENMFWYRQDPGLGLRLIYFSYDVKMKEKGDIPEGYSVSREKKERFSLILESASTNQTSMYLCASSVTAAPYNEQFFGPGTRLTVL.